Below are 18 T cell receptor beta chains sequenced from a single sample in a study of CD8 T cells in Susac syndrome. Random hexamers primed reverse transcription of about 0.5 to 1 ug RNA. MiXCR, run by TCRdb on the immunoSEQ multiplex PCR reads, gives a single entry per CDR3 protein. Of about 130,000 distinct CDR3 sequences in the sample, around 95% were seen once. Source material: CD8+ T cells from PBMCs. These receptors all come from a human donor with Susac syndrome.

The J gene is TRBJ1-1, the V gene TRBV20-1; D gene uncertain. V gave up 6 bases and J gave up 0 bases, with 17 bases separating them. There are 15 residues in the CDR3. Germline V gives CDR1 DFQATT, CDR2 SNEGSKA (reference sequence). The CDR3 bases are TGCAGTGCGCATATACCAGGAACCATGAACACTGAAGCTTTCTTT. This encodes CSAHIPGTMNTEAFF.

V and J are TRBV6-4 and TRBJ2-3; TRBD1 might be the D (6 bases). The CDR3 has 14 amino acids. The ends were cut back, 3 bases at V and 4 bases at J, with 11 bases in the middle. CDR1 is MRHNA, CDR2 SNTAGT, per germline. CDR3 nucleotides: TGTGCCAGCAGTGAGGGGGACACTGCAGATACGCAGTATTTT. As protein: CASSEGDTADTQYF.

This chain connects TRBV15 to TRBJ2-1; maybe TRBD1 (5 bases). The CDR3 consists of 14 residues. Per the germline V gene, CDR1 is LNHNV and CDR2 is YYDKDF (reference sequence). Trimming pared 6 bases from V and 0 bases from J, leaving 9 bases between. This chain's CDR3 is CATSRQSSYNEQFF. The CDR3 coding sequence is TGTGCCACCAGTCGACAGAGCTCCTACAATGAGCAGTTCTTC.

The rearrangement uses TRBV5-1 and TRBJ2-5; TRBD2 agrees at 7 bases. This CDR3 has 11 residues. V trimming: 3 bases; J trimming: 9 bases; junction bases outside the gene matches: 2. Looked up from germline, CDR1 is SGHRS and CDR2 is YFSETQ. The DNA for the CDR3 is TGCGCCAGCAGCTGGGGGGGGTCCCAGTACTTC. This sequence encodes CASSWGGSQYF.

The chain has TRBV4-2 and TRBJ2-4; a possible D gene is TRBD2 (5 bases). The germline gives CDR1 LGHNA, CDR2 YNFKEQ. The CDR3 is 13 residues long. V was pared by 8 bases and J by 12 bases, with 20 bases between. CDR3 nucleotide sequence: TGTGCCAGCGGAGGCAGCCTAAACATTCCTCAGTACTTC. This codes for CASGGSLNIPQYF.

The CDR3 DNA sequence: TGTGCCAGCAGCGGAACAGGACGAGGAGGCGAGCAGTACTTC. It specifies CASSGTGRGGEQYF. The genes are TRBV7-9 and TRBJ2-7; either TRBD1 or TRBD2 may fit D (5 bases each). The length of the CDR3 is 14 residues. CDR1 and CDR2 (germline): SEHNR, FQNEAQ (reference sequence). V was pared by 5 bases and J by 6 bases, with 17 bases between.

The CDR3 loop is CAGEWDGYGYTF. CDR3 DNA sequence: TGTGCCGGGGAATGGGACGGCTATGGCTACACCTTC. The chain combines TRBV30 with TRBJ1-2; tentatively, D is TRBD1 (5 bases). The germline V gene encodes CDR1 GTSNPN and CDR2 SVGIG (reference sequence). The CDR3 loop spans 12 amino acids. V lost 8 bases and J 4 bases, leaving 14 bases between the germline ends.

The gene calls are TRBV4-2 and TRBJ2-1; the D gene is possibly TRBD1 (5 bases). Germline V gene data show CDR1 as LGHNA and CDR2 as YNFKEQ. The CDR3 spans 14 residues. V dropped 0 bases and J dropped 9 bases, with 12 bases sitting between them. CDR3 sequence reads: CASSQDQGASEQFF. CDR3 sequence (DNA): TGTGCCAGCAGCCAAGATCAAGGGGCAAGTGAGCAGTTCTTC.

The chain uses TRBV27 and TRBJ2-1; D is perhaps TRBD2 (5 bases). The germline V gene encodes CDR1 MNHEY and CDR2 SMNVEV (reference sequence). Trimming shortened V by 2 bases and J by 7 bases, and 9 bases separated the two germline ends. The CDR3 runs to 13 residues. Here the CDR3 DNA reads TGTGCCAGCAGTTTAACGTCGGGGAATGAGCAGTTCTTC. Its translation is CASSLTSGNEQFF.

The CDR3 sequence: CASSFGQFNQPQHF. CDR3 nucleotides: TGTGCCAGCAGTTTCGGACAGTTCAATCAGCCCCAGCATTTT. The rearrangement links TRBV12-3 or TRBV12-4 to TRBJ1-5; possibly TRBD1 for D (6 bases). This CDR3 is 14 amino acids long. V lost 3 bases to trimming and J lost 3 bases, with 9 bases between them.

V gene TRBV10-3 combines with J gene TRBJ2-3; 8 nucleotides match TRBD2. The CDR3 contains 15 residues. From germline, CDR1 is ENHRY and CDR2 SYGVKD. The V gene end was trimmed by 3 bases and the J gene end by 4 bases; junction bases not matched to a gene: 6. CDR3 residues: CAISDDGGAADTQYF. The CDR3 DNA is TGTGCCATCAGTGATGACGGGGGGGCTGCAGATACGCAGTATTTT.

V is TRBV4-2 and J is TRBJ2-6, with D tentatively TRBD1 or TRBD2 (5 bases each). The CDR3 contains 15 residues. The ends were cut back, 1 base at V and 2 bases at J, with 6 bases in the middle. Germline-derived CDR1 and CDR2 are LGHNA and YNFKEQ. The CDR3 DNA sequence: TGTGCCAGCAGCCAAGGGGGGACTGGGGCCAACGTCCTGACTTTC. Protein product: CASSQGGTGANVLTF.

The J gene is TRBJ1-5, the V gene TRBV15; D perhaps matches TRBD1 (6 bases). This CDR3 comprises 14 residues. The germline gives CDR1 LNHNV, CDR2 YYDKDF (reference sequence). Trimming left V 4 bases short and J 6 bases short, with 13 bases between. In nucleotides, the CDR3 is TGTGCCACCAGCACCGGGACACAGTCTCAGCCCCAGCATTTT. Amino acids: CATSTGTQSQPQHF.

In its sample, this clonotype was seen once. The chain links TRBV28 to TRBJ2-5, with TRBD2 as a possible D gene (6 bases). The germline CDR1 and CDR2 sequences are MDHEN and SYDVKM. This CDR3 comprises 13 residues. V was pared by 7 bases and J by 3 bases, with 12 bases between. CDR3 sequence: CASTPREEETQYF. CDR3 nucleotide sequence: TGTGCCAGCACCCCCAGGGAGGAAGAGACCCAGTACTTC.

This sequence joins TRBV21-1 and TRBJ1-1. TRBV21-1 is a pseudogene locus. This CDR3 has 16 residues. The CDR3 DNA reads TGTGCCAGCAGCAAAGCCTGGGAGGCGGCGGACACTGAAGCTTTCTTT. This translates into CASSKAWEAADTEAFF.

The chain links TRBV12-3 or TRBV12-4 to TRBJ2-3; the match to TRBD2 covers 8 bases. After removal of 6 bases from V and 4 bases from J, the junction contained 15 bases not matched to a gene. CDR3 length: 17 amino acids. The CDR3 DNA is TGTGCCAGCAGCCCCTGGACTAGCCGTAGACCCCCAGATACGCAGTATTTT. As protein: CASSPWTSRRPPDTQYF.

The chain couples TRBV30 to TRBJ1-1; D is uncertain. This CDR3 region has 12 residues. Looked up from germline, CDR1 is GTSNPN and CDR2 is SVGIG (reference sequence). Trimming shortened V by 1 base and J by 5 bases, and 8 bases separated the two germline ends. In nucleotides, the CDR3 is TGTGCCTGGAGTGAATCTGATACTGAAGCTTTCTTT. It yields the protein CAWSESDTEAFF. Drawing the rest from reference TRBV30 and TRBJ1-1, the complete variable domain is SQTIHQWPATLVQPVGSPLSLECTVEGTSNPNLYWYRQAAGRGLQLLFYSVGIGQISSEVPQNLSASRPQDRQFILSSKKLLLSDSGFYLCAWSESDTEAFFGQGTRLTVV.

This chain links TRBV12-3 or TRBV12-4 with TRBJ2-1, with TRBD2 matching 9 bases. CDR3 length equals 15 residues. Trimming removed 7 bases from V and 9 bases from J; junction bases left unmatched: 13. The CDR3: CASILTGTSYFEQFF. In nucleotides, the CDR3 is TGTGCCAGCATTCTTACCGGGACTAGCTATTTTGAGCAGTTCTTC.